These 15 T cell receptor beta chains came from one sample sequenced in a study of T cells in Graves' hyperthyroidism and ophthalmopathy. Authors of the study amplified TCR beta CDR3 regions from RNA transcripts. First-round RT-PCR of the TCR CDR3 relied on the HTBI primer set. One entry per CDR3 protein, called by TCRdb with MiXCR from the multiplex PCR reads. This sample has around 300,000 distinct CDR3 sequences, with 25% to 30% found just once. Sequenced sample: blood. These TCRs come from a man in his forties or fifties with Graves' hyperthyroidism that later progressed to Graves' ophthalmopathy.

The sample holds many counts of this clonotype. The chain combines TRBV6-1 with TRBJ1-6; D is uncertain. Per the germline V gene, CDR1 is MNHNS and CDR2 is SASEGT. This CDR3 is built from 14 residues. Deletions cut 4 bases from V and 6 bases from J, with 10 bases between. The CDR3 DNA follows: TGTGCCAGCAGTGCAGCCGTCGGTAATTCACCCCTCCACTTT. Amino acid sequence: CASSAAVGNSPLHF.

This clonotype was seen repeatedly, ten times or more. This sequence joins TRBV6-5 and TRBJ1-1; a weak D match, TRBD1 (5 bases). Between the trimmed V and J ends, which lost 6 bases and 9 bases, there was a span of 14 bases. Germline V CDR1 and CDR2: MNHEY, SVGAGI. There are 12 residues in the CDR3. The CDR3 region has the DNA TGTGCCAGCAGACTAGGGGCGTCCCAAGCTTTCTTT. Translation gives CASRLGASQAFF.

This clonotype was detected many times. The chain has TRBV7-9 and TRBJ2-2; D is uncertain. CDR3 size: 14 residues. The germline CDR1 and CDR2 sequences are SEHNR and FQNEAQ (reference sequence). V gave up 0 bases and J gave up 1 base, with 3 bases separating them. CDR3 loop: CASSLAENTGELFF. The CDR3 region has the DNA TGTGCCAGCAGCTTAGCGGAGAACACCGGGGAGCTGTTTTTT.

This chain joins TRBV27 and TRBJ1-2; D is uncertain. This CDR3 has 14 residues. The V gene's germline CDR1 is MNHEY and CDR2 SMNVEV (reference sequence). V shed 6 bases and J shed 7 bases, with 18 bases lying between them. The CDR3 bases are TGTGCCAGCAGCGTCTCCAGGTTGTTCCTTGGCTACACCTTC. Its translation: CASSVSRLFLGYTF.

CDR3 in DNA: TGTGCCAGCAGTGAAGCGACTAGCGGGAGTTCCGAGCAGTACTTC. The encoded protein is CASSEATSGSSEQYF. V and J are TRBV6-1 and TRBJ2-7, with 12 bases lining up with TRBD2. CDR1 and CDR2 from the germline V gene are MNHNS and SASEGT. The CDR3 totals 15 residues. J was trimmed by 6 bases and V by 0 bases; bases with no gene match: 3.

This clonotype has a count of ten or more. The chain has TRBV20-1 and TRBJ2-7; a weak D match, TRBD2 (5 bases). The germline V gene encodes CDR1 DFQATT and CDR2 SNEGSKA (reference sequence). Deletions cut 3 bases from V and 0 bases from J, with 15 bases between. This CDR3 has 15 residues. The CDR3 reads CSASRAERVSYEQYF. The DNA for the CDR3 is TGCAGTGCTAGTCGGGCAGAGAGGGTCTCCTACGAGCAGTACTTC.

The table lists this clonotype with many counts. This chain connects TRBV7-9 to TRBJ2-5, with 7 positions matching TRBD1. Looked up from germline, CDR1 is SEHNR and CDR2 is FQNEAQ (reference sequence). Germline trimming cut 5 bases from V and 7 bases from J; bases unmatched to any gene: 7. This CDR3 contains 13 residues. CDR3 amino acids: CASSPTGSGTQYF. The DNA of the CDR3 is TGTGCCAGCAGCCCGACAGGGTCCGGGACCCAGTACTTC.

This clonotype was seen ten or more times. Possible read error: a much larger clone is one base away. J is TRBJ1-1 and V is TRBV20-1, with D possibly matching TRBD1 (6 bases). Germline V lookup: CDR1 DFQATT, CDR2 SNEGSKA (reference sequence). The CDR3 is 13 amino acids. Trimming left V 5 bases short and J 5 bases short, with 15 bases between. The CDR3 is CSAPGDPRTEAFF. The CDR3 nucleotides read TGCAGTGCTCCAGGGGACCCGAGGACTGAAGCTTTCTTT.

The gene calls are TRBV30 and TRBJ2-7; D possibly matches TRBD1 or TRBD2 (5 bases each). The germline V gene has CDR1 GTSNPN and CDR2 SVGIG (reference sequence). The germline V and J ends were trimmed by 3 bases and 6 bases, with 15 bases remaining between them. The CDR3 is made up of 13 amino acids. The CDR3 is CAWRQVGDREQYF. The CDR3 bases are TGTGCCTGGAGACAGGTCGGGGATCGCGAGCAGTACTTC.

At least ten counts were recorded for this clonotype. This chain joins TRBV20-1 and TRBJ1-3; TRBD1 agrees at 8 bases. The CDR3 length is 15 residues. Germline CDR1 and CDR2: DFQATT and SNEGSKA (reference sequence). J lost 0 bases, V lost 5 bases, and 6 bases had no gene match. CDR3 protein: CSAPNRGTSGNTIYF. CDR3 nucleotides: TGCAGTGCTCCGAACAGGGGGACCTCTGGAAACACCATATATTTT.

This clonotype was seen repeatedly, ten times or more. This sequence joins TRBV5-8 and TRBJ1-1; D might be TRBD1 (6 bases). The CDR3 runs to 14 residues. The V end lost 4 bases, the J end lost 7 bases, and 17 bases lay between the germline ends. Germline V gene data show CDR1 as SGHTS and CDR2 as YDEGEE. CDR3 protein: CASSLGQRTGEAFF. CDR3 DNA: TGTGCCAGCAGCCTCGGACAGAGGACGGGTGAAGCTTTCTTT.

This clonotype has at least ten counts. The V gene is TRBV15, the J gene TRBJ2-7, with 8 bases matching TRBD1. V lost 0 bases, J lost 7 bases, and 11 bases stayed unmatched. The V gene's germline CDR1 is LNHNV and CDR2 YYDKDF (reference sequence). The CDR3 totals 16 residues. In DNA, the CDR3 is TGTGCCACCAGCAGAGATCAAGTACAGGGGGTGGGGGAGCAGTACTTC. It is translated as CATSRDQVQGVGEQYF.

The CDR3 loop reads CASSELVAGGGYEQYF. The CDR3 bases are TGTGCCAGCAGTGAATTGGTAGCGGGAGGAGGATACGAGCAGTACTTC. This rearrangement joins TRBV6-1 to TRBJ2-7; 10 bases match TRBD2. The CDR3 consists of 16 residues. V was clipped by 2 bases and J by 4 bases; unmatched bases: 8. Germline V lookup: CDR1 MNHNS, CDR2 SASEGT.

At least ten counts were recorded for this clonotype. This rearrangement joins TRBV10-3 to TRBJ2-7; 12 bases are a match to TRBD1. The V and J ends lost 5 bases and 7 bases, in that order; junction bases with no gene match: 6. This CDR3 has 14 residues. The germline V gene encodes CDR1 ENHRY and CDR2 SYGVKD. DNA for the CDR3: TGTGCCATCAGTCCGGGACAGGGGGCTGGAGAGCAGTACTTC. As protein: CAISPGQGAGEQYF.

This clonotype was counted many times. The gene calls are TRBV6-1 and TRBJ2-7; TRBD1 matches at 10 bases. The germline CDR1 and CDR2 sequences are MNHNS and SASEGT. J lost 5 bases, V lost 4 bases, and 11 bases had no gene match. The CDR3 runs to 16 residues. CDR3 residues: CASSGPSGTGAHEQYF. As DNA, the CDR3 is TGTGCCAGCAGTGGTCCCTCCGGGACAGGGGCCCACGAGCAGTACTTC.